Below are 11 T cell receptor beta chains sequenced from a single sample in a study of a mutant IDH1 vaccine in newly diagnosed glioma. The sample's time point: week 11, during vaccination. Doses consisted of 300 ug of mutant IDH1 20-mer peptide each, paired with topical imiquimod. The antigens these receptors bind are not known. Method: immunoSEQ multiplex PCR; TCRdb's copy keeps in-frame clones and lacks some. The sample shows 30,000 to 35,000 clones, 90% of them seen only once. Sequenced here: PBMCs, sampled from a glioma patient whose treatment included an IDH1 peptide vaccine. The source of these receptors is a man aged 18 to 29 with glioma.

The chain is built from TRBV5-4 and TRBJ2-1; the match to TRBD2 covers 7 bases. CDR3 length: 15 amino acids. The junction had 3 bases not matched to a gene; V was cut back by 0 bases and J by 3 bases. Germline assignment: CDR1 SGHNT and CDR2 YYREEE (reference sequence). As DNA, the CDR3 is TGTGCCAGCAGCTTGGCCACTAGCGTCTACAATGAGCAGTTCTTC. Encoded protein: CASSLATSVYNEQFF. Full variable domain (rest looked up from reference TRBV5-4 and TRBJ2-1): ETGVTQSPTHLIKTRGQQVTLRCSSQSGHNTVSWYQQALGQGPQFIFQYYREEENGRGNFPPRFSGLQFPNYSSELNVNALELDDSALYLCASSLATSVYNEQFFGPGTRLTVL.

The J gene is TRBJ1-1, the V gene TRBV5-1, with D unresolved. The CDR3 is 14 amino acids. Trimming removed 0 bases from V and 1 base from J, with 7 bases in between. Germline V gene data show CDR1 as SGHRS and CDR2 as YFSETQ. The CDR3 DNA sequence: TGCGCCAGCAGCTTGGGACCGGGGAACACTGAAGCTTTCTTT. Encoded protein: CASSLGPGNTEAFF.

V and J are TRBV5-8 and TRBJ1-6; no definite D call. The CDR3 is made up of 13 amino acids. V was shortened by 4 bases and J by 9 bases, with 11 bases between the two germline ends. The germline V gene encodes CDR1 SGHTS and CDR2 YDEGEE. CDR3 sequence reads: CASSPKGTSPLHF. The CDR3 DNA reads as TGTGCCAGCAGCCCCAAAGGCACTTCACCCCTCCACTTT.

V usage is TRBV2 and J usage is TRBJ2-7, with TRBD2 identical over 11 bases. The CDR3 has 16 residues. V lost 3 bases and J lost 0; bases outside the gene matches: 4. From germline, CDR1 is SNHLY and CDR2 FYNNEI. The CDR3 nucleotides read TGTGCCAGCAGTGACCGACTAGCGGGACGCTCCTACGAGCAGTACTTC. Protein sequence: CASSDRLAGRSYEQYF.

J is TRBJ1-5 and V is TRBV27; 7 bases align to TRBD1. V dropped 0 bases and J dropped 6; count of bases not matched to a gene: 2. This CDR3 region has 14 residues. Germline V gene lookup returns CDR1 MNHEY and CDR2 SMNVEV (reference sequence). The CDR3 DNA reads as TGTGCCAGCAGTTTATCCCGACAGGGTCAGCCCCAGCATTTT. As protein: CASSLSRQGQPQHF.

By its share, this clone is medium-sized (0.01 to 0.1%). This rearrangement joins TRBV7-6 to TRBJ2-1, with D perhaps TRBD2 (7 bases). The CDR3 sequence is 13 residues long. CDR1 and CDR2 from the germline V gene are SGHVS and FNYEAQ. V lost 1 base and J 12 bases, leaving 13 bases between the germline ends. CDR3 region: CASSLVQGRGQFF. For the CDR3, the DNA is TGTGCCAGCAGCTTAGTTCAGGGGAGGGGGCAGTTCTTC.

This clone was counted only a few times. The chain couples TRBV7-2 to TRBJ1-1, with 9 bases fitting TRBD1. In germline, CDR1 is SGHTA, CDR2 FQGNSA. The CDR3 extends over 14 amino acids. The J segment lost 5 bases and the V segment lost 5 bases, leaving 6 bases of the junction unmatched. CDR3 sequence (DNA): TGTGCCAGCAGCACTAGACAGGGGGTGACTGAAGCTTTCTTT. Translation gives CASSTRQGVTEAFF.

V and J are TRBV5-1 and TRBJ2-7, with 7 bases that match TRBD1. This CDR3 has 14 residues. CDR1 is SGHRS, CDR2 YFSETQ, per germline. V was pared by 4 bases and J by 6 bases, with 10 bases of the junction left unmatched. For the CDR3, the DNA is TGCGCCAGCAGCCGAACCGACAGGGCCTTCGAGCAGTACTTC. Translated, it gives CASSRTDRAFEQYF.

This chain uses TRBV29-1 with TRBJ1-1; TRBD1 is a possible D gene (5 bases). The CDR3 runs 13 residues. Trimming cost V 6 bases and J 7 bases, with 18 bases left between them. Per the germline V gene, CDR1 is SQVTM and CDR2 is ANQGSEA. The CDR3 bases are TGCAGCGTGGTGGGGGACTTTATGGATGAAGCTTTCTTT. This codes for CSVVGDFMDEAFF.

CDR3 sequence reads: CASTWDSHYNEQFF. The CDR3 nucleotides read TGTGCCAGCACCTGGGACTCCCACTACAATGAGCAGTTCTTC. The V call is TRBV6-5, the J call TRBJ2-1, with a possible D match to TRBD2 (6 bases). Germline values: CDR1 MNHEY, CDR2 SVGAGI. CDR3 length: 14 residues. Trimming removed 7 bases at V and 3 bases at J, with 13 bases between.

The DNA of the CDR3 is TGTGCCAGCAGCTTATGGACGGGGTTGTTCAATCAGCCCCAGCATTTT. Encoded protein: CASSLWTGLFNQPQHF. The rearrangement uses TRBV7-9 and TRBJ1-5; D is unresolved. Germline loops: CDR1 SEHNR, CDR2 FQNEAQ (reference sequence). The length of the CDR3 is 16 residues. V was pared by 2 bases and J by 3 bases, with 14 bases between.